The 21 T cell receptor beta chains presented below share a single source sample, sequenced in a study of T cell clonotyping in hematopoietic cell transplantation. The sample's time point: recipient sample about 28 days before transplant, after cytoreduction. Data came from immunoSEQ multiplex PCR; TCRdb stores just in-frame clones and leaves some out. The sample contains about 76,000 clones, less than 96% of which appear only once. Material: peripheral blood mononuclear cells, obtained before stem cell transplant. These TCRs come from a woman aged 50 to 60 with acute myeloid leukemia. Some clones in this sample may be carry-over from other donors' samples.

The CDR3 loop reads CAWSRGPKGSAFF. DNA for the CDR3: TGTGCCTGGAGTAGGGGCCCCAAGGGAAGCGCTTTCTTT. The V gene is TRBV30, the J gene TRBJ1-1; D might be TRBD1 (5 bases). The CDR3 covers 13 residues. V lost 2 bases to trimming and J lost 11 bases, with 18 bases between them. CDR1 is GTSNPN, CDR2 SVGIG, per germline (reference sequence).

The V gene is TRBV16, the J gene TRBJ1-1; D is unresolved. Germline CDR1 reads KGHSY; CDR2 reads FQNENV. The CDR3 covers 13 residues. V was trimmed by 0 bases and J by 7 bases, leaving 9 bases between them. CDR3 sequence reads: CASSQSRSHEAFF. In DNA, the CDR3 is TGTGCCAGCAGCCAATCGCGCAGCCATGAAGCTTTCTTT.

This clone appeared a single time. The chain recombines TRBV25-1 with TRBJ2-7, with D perhaps TRBD2 (7 bases). CDR1 and CDR2 (germline): MGHDK, SYGVNS. This CDR3 contains 15 residues. Trimming removed 4 bases at V and 5 bases at J, with 18 bases between. The CDR3 region is CASSGIGGGDHEQYF. In nucleotides, the CDR3 is TGTGCCAGCAGTGGGATAGGGGGAGGGGACCACGAGCAGTACTTC.

The genes are TRBV6-5 and TRBJ1-1; D gene uncertain. Trimming left V 2 bases short and J 2 bases short, with 15 bases between. CDR3 size: 16 residues. The germline gives CDR1 MNHEY, CDR2 SVGAGI. CDR3 DNA: TGTGCCAGCAGTTACACGACGGTGGGGATCAACACTGAAGCTTTCTTT. Translation: CASSYTTVGINTEAFF.

The J gene is TRBJ2-5, the V gene TRBV6-1; unclear D gene. Trimming cost V 5 bases and J 5 bases, with 15 bases left between them. CDR3 length equals 14 residues. The germline CDR1 and CDR2 sequences are MNHNS and SASEGT. The CDR3 loop is CASSPLRAGETQYF. DNA for the CDR3: TGTGCCAGCAGTCCACTAAGGGCCGGGGAGACCCAGTACTTC.

The chain couples TRBV28 to TRBJ1-5; D is unclear. The CDR3 loop spans 13 amino acids. The V gene lost 4 bases and the J gene lost 0 bases, with 4 bases spanning the gap. The germline CDR1 and CDR2 sequences are MDHEN and SYDVKM. As DNA, the CDR3 is TGTGCCAGCAGTTGGGATAGCAATCAGCCCCAGCATTTT. Its translation: CASSWDSNQPQHF. Combining the CDR3 with reference TRBV28 and TRBJ1-5 gives the whole variable domain DVKVTQSSRYLVKRTGEKVFLECVQDMDHENMFWYRQDPGLGLRLIYFSYDVKMKEKGDIPEGYSVSREKKERFSLILESASTNQTSMYLCASSWDSNQPQHFGDGTRLSIL.

This chain connects TRBV19 to TRBJ2-7; the D gene is possibly TRBD2 (5 bases). The CDR3 is 14 residues long. Germline CDR1 reads LNHDA; CDR2 reads SQIVND (reference sequence). With 4 bases removed from V and 7 bases from J, the gap between germline ends came to 17 bases. CDR3 sequence: CASSTPGLHPEQYF. The CDR3 DNA reads TGTGCCAGTAGTACCCCAGGACTCCACCCTGAGCAGTACTTC.

J is TRBJ2-2 and V is TRBV7-8, with a possible D match to TRBD1 (6 bases). The CDR3 consists of 14 residues. Per germline, CDR1 SGHVS and CDR2 FQNEAQ. V was shortened by 5 bases and J by 2 bases, with 9 bases between the two germline ends. This CDR3 reads CASSLDSNTGELFF. For the CDR3, the DNA is TGTGCCAGCAGCCTGGACAGTAACACCGGGGAGCTGTTTTTT.

The V gene is TRBV19, the J gene TRBJ2-7; 8 bases are a match to TRBD1. The CDR3 loop spans 15 amino acids. The junction had 7 bases not matched to a gene; V was cut back by 4 bases and J by 2 bases. CDR1 is LNHDA and CDR2 is SQIVND in the germline V gene (reference sequence). CDR3 sequence reads: CASSNRDRPPYEQYF. The DNA of the CDR3 is TGTGCCAGTAGTAACCGGGACAGGCCACCCTACGAGCAGTACTTC.

The rearrangement joins TRBV11-2 to TRBJ2-1; a possible D gene is TRBD2 (5 bases). With 1 base removed from V and 5 bases from J, the gap between germline ends came to 9 bases. The CDR3 extends over 14 amino acids. Germline V lookup: CDR1 SGHAT, CDR2 FQNNGV. CDR3 in amino acids: CASSLGRVNNEQFF. In DNA form, the CDR3 reads TGTGCCAGCAGCTTAGGGCGGGTGAACAATGAGCAGTTCTTC.

The V gene is TRBV5-6, the J gene TRBJ2-7; D could derive from TRBD1 or TRBD2 (6 bases each). V was shortened by 4 bases and J by 2 bases, with 22 bases between the two germline ends. The CDR3 covers 17 residues. CDR1 is SGHDT, CDR2 YYEEEE, per germline. The DNA of the CDR3 is TGTGCCAGCAGCGTCCGGAGGGGGGTGAATTACGCCTACGAGCAGTACTTC. Translated, it gives CASSVRRGVNYAYEQYF.

This chain joins TRBV6-5 and TRBJ2-5, with TRBD2 matching over 11 bases. Near its end, the DNA agrees better with TRBJ2-7, so the J call may be wrong. This CDR3 has 16 residues. From germline, CDR1 is MNHEY and CDR2 SVGAGI. Here the CDR3 reads CASSYAGTSGAYEQYF. The CDR3 nucleotides read TGTGCCAGCAGTTACGCCGGGACTAGCGGAGCCTACGAGCAGTACTTC.

The chain links TRBV15 to TRBJ1-4; no definite D call. The V gene's germline CDR1 is LNHNV and CDR2 YYDKDF (reference sequence). The CDR3 covers 15 residues. The germline V and J ends were trimmed by 0 bases and 5 bases, with 10 bases remaining between them. CDR3 amino acids: CATSRDRGGNEKLFF. CDR3 nucleotide sequence: TGTGCCACCAGCAGAGATCGAGGTGGAAATGAAAAACTGTTTTTT.

This rearrangement joins TRBV6-7 to TRBJ1-1, with a weak D call TRBD1 (6 bases). TRBV6-7 is annotated as an ORF whose role is uncertain. The CDR3 has 13 residues. Between the trimmed V and J ends, which lost 6 bases and 1 base, there was a span of 9 bases. Here the CDR3 DNA reads TGTGCCAGCAGGTCGGGACAGAACACTGAAGCTTTCTTT. Its translation is CASRSGQNTEAFF.

V is TRBV6-5 and J is TRBJ1-2; 10 positions match TRBD1. This CDR3 is built from 13 residues. V shed 2 bases and J 8 bases; nucleotides not matched to a gene: 2. Germline CDR1 and CDR2: MNHEY and SVGAGI. The CDR3 bases are TGTGCCAGCAGTTACGGGACAGGGGCCGGCTACACCTTC. This encodes CASSYGTGAGYTF.

The V gene is TRBV5-1, the J gene TRBJ2-1; D might be TRBD2 (6 bases). From germline, CDR1 is SGHRS and CDR2 YFSETQ. The V gene lost 3 bases and the J gene lost 13 bases, with 14 bases spanning the gap. The CDR3 consists of 12 residues. The CDR3 sequence: CASSSGDWGQFF. Here the CDR3 DNA reads TGCGCCAGCAGCTCCGGGGACTGGGGTCAGTTCTTC.

This clone was detected only once. In DNA, the CDR3 is TGTGCCCTAACCACAGGGAAGGGGAATAGCAATCAGCCCCAGCATTTT. It codes for CALTTGKGNSNQPQHF. The chain combines TRBV30 with TRBJ1-5; D possibly corresponds to TRBD1 (6 bases). The CDR3 is made up of 16 amino acids. CDR1 GTSNPN and CDR2 SVGIG come from the germline V gene (reference sequence). Trimming removed 8 bases from V and 0 bases from J, with 20 bases in between.

The V gene is TRBV19, the J gene TRBJ2-7, with TRBD2 matching 9 bases. This CDR3 is built from 13 residues. With 8 bases clipped from V and 6 bases from J, the junction kept 8 bases outside the gene matches. Germline loops: CDR1 LNHDA, CDR2 SQIVND (reference sequence). This CDR3 is CASGLARYGEQYF. CDR3 bases: TGTGCCAGTGGACTAGCGAGGTACGGCGAGCAGTACTTC.

The CDR3 DNA follows: TGTGCCAGCAGTGTTGGGGGGGCCTACGAGCAGTACTTC. It yields the protein CASSVGGAYEQYF. The chain employs TRBV6-1 and TRBJ2-7, with 7 bases that match TRBD2. V lost 4 bases to trimming and J lost 2 bases; unmatched junction nucleotides: 2. Germline CDR1 is MNHNS and CDR2 is SASEGT. This CDR3 comprises 13 residues.

Written as DNA, the CDR3 is TGTGCCAGCAGGCCGGGACAGCAAAATTCACCCCTCCACTTT. Its translation: CASRPGQQNSPLHF. The chain has TRBV2 and TRBJ1-6; 7 bases fit TRBD1. Germline V lookup: CDR1 SNHLY, CDR2 FYNNEI. CDR3 length: 14 amino acids. Trimming cost V 6 bases and J 7 bases; bases outside gene matches: 6.

The sample holds one count of this clone. The genes are TRBV9 and TRBJ2-3; unclear D gene. Trimming took 6 bases from V and 2 from J, leaving 13 bases between them. CDR1 and CDR2 from the germline V gene are SGDLS and YYNGEE. The CDR3 has 14 amino acids. The CDR3 DNA reads TGTGCCAGCAATGCAGCAGATTTCACAGATACGCAGTATTTT. It translates to CASNAADFTDTQYF.